The sample holds many counts of the clone carrying this T cell receptor beta chain. What it recognizes is unknown. The data are from a study of read filtering for tumor transcriptome and immune sequencing. Overall study context: Roughly 8 patients were R-ISS I, about 16 were R-ISS II, 7 were R-ISS III.

Study conclusions and caveats: Even smaller IR-seq throughput identified most shared clonotypes.

The CDR3 is 14 amino acids. The V gene's germline CDR1 is KGHSH and CDR2 LQKENI. V was shortened by 2 bases and J by 5 bases, with 12 bases between the two germline ends. Molecular barcoded adaptors covering alpha/delta and beta/gamma chains were used on 400 to 450 ng RNA. TCRdb re-analysed the reads in MiXCR, keeping a single row per CDR3 protein. The sample records about 37,000 distinct CDR3 sequences, roughly an eighth being singletons. This chain links TRBV18 with TRBJ2-5, with D hard to call. This receptor was obtained from a donor over 35 with multiple myeloma. The sequencing sample was made of a population of CD138-negative cells sorted from bone marrow. The CDR3 loop reads CASSPSSVVETQYF. DNA for the CDR3: TGTGCCAGCTCACCATCTTCCGTAGTCGAGACCCAGTACTTC. Combining the CDR3 with reference TRBV18 and TRBJ2-5 gives the whole variable domain NAGVMQNPRHLVRRRGQEARLRCSPMKGHSHVYWYRQLPEEGLKFMVYLQKENIIDESGMPKERFSAEFPKEGPSILRIQQVVRGDSAAYFCASSPSSVVETQYFGPGTRLLVL.